This is a list of T cell receptor beta chains from one sample in a study of blood T cell repertoires in COVID-19. TCRdb's table, derived via immunoSEQ multiplex PCR, lists solely in-frame clones and lacks some. The sample yields approximately 220,000 clones, roughly nine tenths seen once. Sequenced material: peripheral blood. These receptors were collected from a man between 35 and 55 years old with acute or convalescent COVID-19. Both conserved end residues are part of each CDR3. The order of the fields is J gene, D gene, clone size, V gene, CDR3 DNA, CDR3 protein. D genes are given only for firm matches. Only part of the rows carry a size: once, few, many, or a class if the clone is expanded.

>TRBJ1-2|TRBD1|.|TRBV4-2
TGTGCCAGCAGCCAACCCCTAGGACAGGGGCGAATCGGCTACACCTTC
CASSQPLGQGRIGYTF
>TRBJ2-5|.|.|TRBV11-2
TGTGCCAGCAGCGCATTTACATGGGAGACCCAGTACTTC
CASSAFTWETQYF
>TRBJ1-5|.|.|TRBV19
TGTGCCAGTAGCCTCGACAGATATAGGAATCAGCCCCAGCATTTT
CASSLDRYRNQPQHF
>TRBJ2-7|.|.|TRBV4-1
TGCGCCAGCAGCCGAGACAGGTTCCACTACGAGCAGTACTTC
CASSRDRFHYEQYF
>TRBJ2-3|TRBD1|few|TRBV6-2/TRBV6-3
TGTGCCAGCAGCCTCCGTCCTACAGGGGGCTTAGCAGATACGCAGTATTTT
CASSLRPTGGLADTQYF
>TRBJ2-7|.|few|TRBV28
TGTGCCAGCAGTTTAGGTATGCGGGCCATCTACGAGCAGTACTTC
CASSLGMRAIYEQYF
>TRBJ1-5|.|.|TRBV7-2
TGTGCCAGCAGCTTATTAGGGAGGCCCCAGCATTTT
CASSLLGRPQHF
>TRBJ2-3|.|.|TRBV28
TGTGCCAGCAGCCAGGGTTCTAGCACAGATACGCAGTATTTT
CASSQGSSTDTQYF
>TRBJ2-7|TRBD1|.|TRBV7-3
TGTGCCAGCAGCTTAACGAGGACAGGGACCTCCGAGCAGTACTTC
CASSLTRTGTSEQYF
>TRBJ1-2|.|.|TRBV4-1
TGCGCCAGCAGTCCCGGGAGGGCAAGCCTCTATGGCTACACCTTC
CASSPGRASLYGYTF
>TRBJ2-4|TRBD2|.|TRBV6-2/TRBV6-3
TGTGCCAGCAGCCGATATGGGACTAGCGGGAGTGGGGACATTCAGTACTTC
CASSRYGTSGSGDIQYF